One sample yielded the 30 T cell receptor beta chains listed below, sequenced in a study of neurological immune-mediated disorders. Each CDR3 protein gets one entry after TCRdb re-called the 5' RACE reads with MiXCR. The table shows tens of thousands of distinct CDR3 sequences, with around 10% occurring only once. Sequencing used PBMCs. The receptors were gathered from a man in his sixties in good health.

This clonotype was seen at least ten times. The chain employs TRBV6-2 or TRBV6-3 and TRBJ2-3; 9 bases line up with TRBD2. The CDR3 spans 15 residues. The germline V gene encodes CDR1 MNHEY and CDR2 SVGEGT. V trimming: 10 bases; J trimming: 2 bases; junction bases outside the gene matches: 10. CDR3: CAIRDLAGDTDTQYF. The CDR3 DNA is TGTGCCATCCGGGACTTAGCGGGGGACACAGATACGCAGTATTTT.

In the case of this clonotype: Just one base apart from a much larger clone, this may be a read error. V and J are TRBV20-1 and TRBJ2-3; the D gene is possibly TRBD2 (7 bases). Per the germline V gene, CDR1 is DFQATT and CDR2 is SNEGSKA (reference sequence). CDR3 length: 13 amino acids. CDR3 loop: CTALRGGMKKQYF. DNA of the CDR3: TGCACCGCCTTAAGGGGGGGCATGAAGAAGCAGTATTTT.

There are many counts of this clonotype. V usage is TRBV7-8 and J usage is TRBJ1-1; 7 bases are shared with TRBD1. CDR3 length equals 13 residues. From germline, CDR1 is SGHVS and CDR2 FQNEAQ. The junction had 1 base not matched to a gene; V was cut back by 3 bases and J by 3 bases. The CDR3 is CASSLTGYTEAFF. The DNA of the CDR3 is TGTGCCAGCAGCTTGACAGGGTACACTGAAGCTTTCTTT. The full variable domain, its missing parts supplied by reference TRBV7-8 and TRBJ1-1, is GAGVSQSPRYKVAKRGQDVALRCDPISGHVSLFWYQQALGQGPEFLTYFQNEAQLDKSGLPSDRFFAERPEGSVSTLKIQRTQQEDSAVYLCASSLTGYTEAFFGQGTRLTVV.

This clonotype was recorded many times. The V and J genes are TRBV7-6 and TRBJ1-4; D not resolved. V lost 6 bases to trimming and J lost 5 bases, with 13 bases between them. Looked up from germline, CDR1 is SGHVS and CDR2 is FNYEAQ. This CDR3 spans 14 amino acids. CDR3 sequence reads: CASRIGPLNEKLFF. Here the CDR3 DNA reads TGTGCCAGCAGGATAGGACCGCTGAATGAAAAACTGTTTTTT.

Many counts were recorded for this clonotype. The rearrangement uses TRBV6-1 and TRBJ2-7; D unclear. V was clipped by 10 bases and J by 2 bases, with 18 bases between them. CDR3 size: 14 residues. Germline loops: CDR1 MNHNS, CDR2 SASEGT. Here the CDR3 DNA reads TGTGCCATCACGAACTCCGGGCTCCCCTACGAGCAGTACTTC. It yields the protein CAITNSGLPYEQYF.

This clonotype has at least ten counts. This chain joins TRBV27 and TRBJ1-5, with D maybe TRBD1 (5 bases). The ends were cut back, 1 base at V and 4 bases at J, with 14 bases in the middle. CDR1 MNHEY and CDR2 SMNVEV come from the germline V gene (reference sequence). The CDR3 has 16 residues. CDR3: CASSLYSSGGNQPQHF. Written as DNA, the CDR3 is TGTGCCAGCAGTTTATACAGCTCCGGGGGGAATCAGCCCCAGCATTTT.

This clonotype was counted many times. The CDR3 spells CATSDGDSASTDTQYF. For the CDR3, the DNA is TGTGCCACCAGTGATGGGGACAGCGCTAGCACAGATACGCAGTATTTT. The V call is TRBV24-1, the J call TRBJ2-3, with 7 bases matching TRBD1. The CDR3 loop spans 16 amino acids. V gave up 3 bases and J gave up 0 bases; unmatched junction bases: 5. CDR1 is KGHDR and CDR2 is SFDVKD in the germline V gene.

This clonotype was seen ten or more times. The rearrangement joins TRBV12-3 or TRBV12-4 to TRBJ1-5; D may be TRBD1 (6 bases). V dropped 8 bases and J dropped 4 bases, with 18 bases sitting between them. There are 15 residues in the CDR3. In DNA form, the CDR3 reads TGTGCCAGCGCGGGGCTACAGGGAAGTAATCAGCCCCAGCATTTT. Its translation is CASAGLQGSNQPQHF.

This clonotype was picked up many times. CDR3 amino acids: CASSQAPGLSDTQYF. DNA of the CDR3: TGTGCCAGCAGCCAAGCCCCGGGACTATCAGATACGCAGTATTTT. The chain joins TRBV4-2 to TRBJ2-3, with 7 positions matching TRBD2. With 1 base clipped from V and 4 bases from J, the junction kept 5 bases outside the gene matches. In germline, CDR1 is LGHNA, CDR2 YNFKEQ. The CDR3 is made up of 15 amino acids.

This clonotype was recorded many times. This chain connects TRBV29-1 to TRBJ2-7; 7 nucleotides match TRBD2. With V trimmed by 6 bases and J by 5 bases, 4 bases remained unmatched. This CDR3 contains 11 residues. The germline V gene has CDR1 SQVTM and CDR2 ANQGSEA. The CDR3 region has the DNA TGCAGCGTCAAACGGGGGGACGAGCAGTACTTC. It translates to CSVKRGDEQYF.

This clonotype has ten or more counts. V is TRBV7-2 and J is TRBJ2-1; the D gene is possibly TRBD2 (5 bases). The V gene lost 5 bases and the J gene lost 3 bases, with 11 bases spanning the gap. CDR3 length equals 14 residues. Germline values: CDR1 SGHTA, CDR2 FQGNSA. This CDR3 reads CASSLGGGYNEQFF. The CDR3 DNA follows: TGTGCCAGCAGCCTAGGAGGAGGCTACAATGAGCAGTTCTTC.

At least ten counts were recorded for this clonotype. This rearrangement joins TRBV27 to TRBJ2-7, with 9 bases fitting TRBD1. Germline V lookup: CDR1 MNHEY, CDR2 SMNVEV (reference sequence). Losses at the gene ends were 7 bases for V and 2 bases for J; bases not matched to a gene: 9. This CDR3 is 15 amino acids long. The CDR3 DNA follows: TGTGCCAGCAAGAGGATGGGGACAGGGACCTACGAGCAGTACTTC. It codes for CASKRMGTGTYEQYF.

The sample holds many counts of this clonotype. The chain employs TRBV7-2 and TRBJ2-1; possible D gene TRBD2, 5 bases. This CDR3 region has 13 residues. In germline, CDR1 is SGHTA, CDR2 FQGNSA. V was trimmed by 2 bases and J by 8 bases, leaving 10 bases between them. The CDR3 spells CASSLLRRDEQFF. The CDR3 nucleotides are TGTGCCAGCAGCTTATTACGGCGGGATGAGCAGTTCTTC.

This clonotype was seen repeatedly, ten times or more. V and J are TRBV11-2 and TRBJ2-3; D is ambiguous. CDR3 size: 15 residues. CDR1 and CDR2 (germline): SGHAT, FQNNGV. V lost 0 bases and J 0 bases, leaving 7 bases between the germline ends. In DNA form, the CDR3 reads TGTGCCAGCAGCTTAGATGGGGTCAGCACAGATACGCAGTATTTT. Protein product: CASSLDGVSTDTQYF.

Many counts were recorded for this clonotype. The chain carries TRBV5-1 and TRBJ1-1; D not certain. This CDR3 is built from 15 residues. In germline, CDR1 is SGHRS, CDR2 YFSETQ. The V end lost 4 bases, the J end lost 5 bases, and 18 bases lay between the germline ends. This CDR3 is CASSPRTGVVTEAFF. The CDR3, as DNA: TGCGCCAGCAGCCCGAGGACTGGGGTCGTGACTGAAGCTTTCTTT.

This clonotype showed up many times. V and J are TRBV5-6 and TRBJ2-1; possibly TRBD1 for D (5 bases). Germline V gene sequence: CDR1 SGHDT, CDR2 YYEEEE. The V gene lost 5 bases and the J gene lost 11 bases, with 11 bases spanning the gap. The CDR3 covers 11 residues. The CDR3 DNA reads as TGTGCCAGCAGTCGACAGTTAAAGCAGTTCTTC. Its protein product is CASSRQLKQFF. The whole variable domain, filled in from reference TRBV5-6 and TRBJ2-1, reads DAGVTQSPTHLIKTRGQQVTLRCSPKSGHDTVSWYQQALGQGPQFIFQYYEEEERQRGNFPDRFSGHQFPNYSSELNVNALLLGDSALYLCASSRQLKQFFGPGTRLTVL.

Worth noting for this clonotype: Given the absence of the conserved phenylalanine or tryptophan at the CDR3 end, a read error is likely. The chain uses TRBV12-3 or TRBV12-4 and TRBJ1-5, with D possibly being TRBD1 (5 bases). Trimming pared 6 bases from V and 0 bases from J, leaving 12 bases between. This CDR3 is 15 amino acids long. As DNA, the CDR3 is TGTGCCAGCAGCCCCGGGACGTCTAGCAATCAGCCCCAGCATTCT. Amino acids: CASSPGTSSNQPQHS.

This clonotype was detected many times. The rearrangement joins TRBV20-1 to TRBJ1-2, with no clear D. Trimming left V 0 bases short and J 0 bases short, with 11 bases between. This CDR3 is 15 amino acids long. The germline gives CDR1 DFQATT, CDR2 SNEGSKA (reference sequence). For the CDR3, the DNA is TGCAGTGCTAGAGATCTGAGAAGGCCTAACTATGGCTACACCTTC. It translates to CSARDLRRPNYGYTF.

This clonotype was counted ten times or more. The V gene is TRBV5-1, the J gene TRBJ2-5; 9 nucleotides match TRBD2. V was clipped by 4 bases and J by 2 bases; unmatched bases: 15. CDR3 length equals 18 residues. Germline-derived CDR1 and CDR2 are SGHRS and YFSETQ. DNA of the CDR3: TGCGCCAGCAGCCGTGGGGGCGGGGGGGCCCCGGGACAAGAGACCCAGTACTTC. Translated: CASSRGGGGAPGQETQYF.

This clonotype appeared many times. V and J are TRBV20-1 and TRBJ2-3, with TRBD2 matching over 8 bases. CDR1 DFQATT and CDR2 SNEGSKA come from the germline V gene (reference sequence). The CDR3 loop spans 16 amino acids. With 3 bases clipped from V and 2 bases from J, the junction kept 10 bases outside the gene matches. The CDR3: CSARGGQRGPTDTQYF. DNA of the CDR3: TGCAGTGCTAGGGGGGGGCAGCGGGGGCCCACAGATACGCAGTATTTT.

This clonotype was recorded at least ten times. This chain uses TRBV6-2 or TRBV6-3 with TRBJ1-1; weak D call: TRBD1 (6 bases). Trimming removed 6 bases at V and 4 bases at J, with 21 bases between. This CDR3 is built from 16 residues. CDR1 and CDR2 from the germline V gene are MNHEY and SVGEGT. CDR3 in amino acids: CASRADRPLRSTEAFF. The CDR3 DNA reads TGTGCCAGCAGGGCTGACAGGCCACTGCGGAGCACTGAAGCTTTCTTT.

This clonotype was detected many times. This rearrangement joins TRBV12-3 or TRBV12-4 to TRBJ2-7; TRBD1 aligns across 7 bases. The CDR3 is 13 residues long. The V gene end was trimmed by 4 bases and the J gene end by 4 bases; junction bases not matched to a gene: 4. The CDR3 nucleotides read TGTGCCAGCAGTTGGGACAGAACGTACGAGCAGTACTTC. It specifies CASSWDRTYEQYF.

In its sample, this clonotype was seen many times. This rearrangement joins TRBV20-1 to TRBJ2-7; no reliable D call. The CDR3 runs to 14 residues. Trimming took 5 bases from V and 5 from J, leaving 19 bases between them. In germline, CDR1 is DFQATT, CDR2 SNEGSKA (reference sequence). CDR3 in DNA: TGCAGTGCTCCACGAGAGGCTCCAACGGACGAGCAGTACTTC. This encodes CSAPREAPTDEQYF.

This clonotype was found many times. The chain employs TRBV7-8 and TRBJ1-3, with D unclear. The CDR3 is 15 amino acids. Trimming shortened V by 1 base and J by 0 bases, and 7 bases separated the two germline ends. Germline V gene data show CDR1 as SGHVS and CDR2 as FQNEAQ. The CDR3 nucleotides are TGTGCCAGCAGCTTAGAAGTGAACTCTGGAAACACCATATATTTT. Translating it yields CASSLEVNSGNTIYF.

This clonotype was found many times. The V call is TRBV6-2 or TRBV6-3, the J call TRBJ2-7; possibly TRBD1 for D (5 bases). V lost 8 bases and J lost 0, with 14 bases in between. The CDR3 has 14 amino acids. CDR1 and CDR2 from the germline V gene are MNHEY and SVGEGT. The CDR3 spells CASRNQGPSYEQYF. The CDR3 nucleotides read TGTGCCAGCCGTAACCAGGGCCCCTCCTACGAGCAGTACTTC.

This clonotype occurred many times. This chain connects TRBV7-9 to TRBJ1-6, with 7 nucleotides matching TRBD1. This CDR3 has 17 residues. V lost 4 bases and J lost 5; bases outside the gene matches: 11. Germline CDR1 reads SEHNR; CDR2 reads FQNEAQ (reference sequence). CDR3 sequence: CASSSPKAGGHNSPLHF. In DNA form, the CDR3 reads TGTGCCAGCAGCTCCCCCAAGGCAGGGGGTCATAATTCACCCCTCCACTTT.

This clonotype was recorded many times. V is TRBV18 and J is TRBJ1-1; TRBD1 is a possible D gene (5 bases). Germline loops: CDR1 KGHSH, CDR2 LQKENI. This CDR3 is built from 14 residues. Trimming shortened V by 5 bases and J by 5 bases, and 15 bases separated the two germline ends. The CDR3 is CASSAGLAPTEAFF. As DNA, the CDR3 is TGTGCCAGCTCAGCAGGGTTGGCTCCGACTGAAGCTTTCTTT.

This clonotype was seen ten or more times. The chain combines TRBV12-3 or TRBV12-4 with TRBJ2-3; TRBD2 aligns across 15 bases. Germline trimming cut 8 bases from V and 0 bases from J; bases unmatched to any gene: 3. The CDR3 is made up of 16 amino acids. This CDR3 reads CASHGTSGGSTDTQYF. DNA of the CDR3: TGTGCCAGCCACGGGACTAGCGGGGGGAGCACAGATACGCAGTATTTT.

The table lists this clonotype with many counts. The chain employs TRBV5-1 and TRBJ2-3, with 10 bases that match TRBD2. Germline CDR1 and CDR2: SGHRS and YFSETQ. The CDR3 covers 15 residues. Losses at the gene ends were 4 bases for V and 2 bases for J; bases not matched to a gene: 4. The DNA for the CDR3 is TGCGCCAGCAGCCCAGCGGGGGGGCCCACAGATACGCAGTATTTT. Its translation is CASSPAGGPTDTQYF.

Only a few counts were recorded for this clonotype. J is TRBJ2-3 and V is TRBV12-3 or TRBV12-4; D gene unclear. The CDR3 is made up of 13 amino acids. Trimming took 5 bases from V and 0 from J, leaving 6 bases between them. The CDR3 DNA follows: TGTGCCAGCAGTCGACATAGCACAGATACGCAGTATTTT. Protein: CASSRHSTDTQYF.